This TCR beta chain was sequenced in a study of shared clonotypes between healthy human individuals. The healthy adult donors were HIV-negative and reported no recent acute infections or vaccinations. As to this clone: Its antigen is still unknown.

The study, taken as a whole, reports: Larger estimated richness was generally recorded for naive subsets relative to memory subsets. Sampling included only blood; tissue repertoires likely differ.

Libraries were prepared by immunoSEQ multiplex PCR; TCRdb keeps only in-frame clonotypes and omits some of them. The data show approximately 320,000 clones, with around 87% seen just once and roughly 17% held by the top ten. This sequence originates from a man aged 18 to 29 in good health. Material: memory CD8+ T cells sorted from blood. Subset meaning: CD45RO+ cells pooled with CCR7-negative TemRA cells.

The CDR3 nucleotides read TGTGCCAGCAGTAGAACCTGGTACTACGAGCAGTACTTC. This codes for CASSRTWYYEQYF. The chain links TRBV28 to TRBJ2-7; the D is unclear. This CDR3 is built from 13 residues. Per germline, CDR1 MDHEN and CDR2 SYDVKM. V was trimmed by 5 bases and J by 3 bases, leaving 11 bases between them.